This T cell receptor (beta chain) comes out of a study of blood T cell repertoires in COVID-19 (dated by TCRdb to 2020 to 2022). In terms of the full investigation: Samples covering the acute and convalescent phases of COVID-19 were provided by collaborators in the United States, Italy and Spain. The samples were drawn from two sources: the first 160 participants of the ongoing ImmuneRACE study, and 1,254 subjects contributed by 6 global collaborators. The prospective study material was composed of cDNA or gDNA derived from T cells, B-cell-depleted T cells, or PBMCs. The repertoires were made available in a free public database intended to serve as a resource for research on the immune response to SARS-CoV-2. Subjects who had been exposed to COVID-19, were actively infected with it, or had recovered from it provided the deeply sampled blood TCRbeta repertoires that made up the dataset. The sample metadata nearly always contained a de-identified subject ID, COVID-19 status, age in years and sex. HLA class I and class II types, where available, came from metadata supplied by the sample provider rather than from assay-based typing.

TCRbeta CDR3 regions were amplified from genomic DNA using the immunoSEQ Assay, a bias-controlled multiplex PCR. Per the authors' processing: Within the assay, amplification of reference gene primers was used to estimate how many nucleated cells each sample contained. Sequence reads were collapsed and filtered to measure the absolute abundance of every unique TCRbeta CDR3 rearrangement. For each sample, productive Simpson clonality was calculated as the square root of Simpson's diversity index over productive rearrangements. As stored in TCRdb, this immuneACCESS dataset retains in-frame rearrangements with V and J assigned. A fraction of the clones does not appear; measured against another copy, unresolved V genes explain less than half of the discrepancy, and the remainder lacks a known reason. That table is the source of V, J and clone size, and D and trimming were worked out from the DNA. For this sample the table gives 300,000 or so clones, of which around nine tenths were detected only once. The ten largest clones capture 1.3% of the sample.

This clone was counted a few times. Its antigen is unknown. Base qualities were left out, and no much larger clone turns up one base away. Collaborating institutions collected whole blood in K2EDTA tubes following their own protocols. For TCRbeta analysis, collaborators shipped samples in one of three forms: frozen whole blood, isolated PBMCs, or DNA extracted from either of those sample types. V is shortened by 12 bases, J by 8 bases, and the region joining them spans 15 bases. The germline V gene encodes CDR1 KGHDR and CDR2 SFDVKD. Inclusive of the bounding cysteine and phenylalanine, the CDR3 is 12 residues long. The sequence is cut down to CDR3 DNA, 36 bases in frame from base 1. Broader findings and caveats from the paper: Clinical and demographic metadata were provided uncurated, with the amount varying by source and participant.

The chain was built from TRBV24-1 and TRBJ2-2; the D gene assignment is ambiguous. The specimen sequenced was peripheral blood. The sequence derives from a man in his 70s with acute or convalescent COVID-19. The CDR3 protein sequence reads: CARWKSEGELFF. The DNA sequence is TGTGCCCGGTGGAAAAGCGAAGGGGAGCTGTTTTTT.